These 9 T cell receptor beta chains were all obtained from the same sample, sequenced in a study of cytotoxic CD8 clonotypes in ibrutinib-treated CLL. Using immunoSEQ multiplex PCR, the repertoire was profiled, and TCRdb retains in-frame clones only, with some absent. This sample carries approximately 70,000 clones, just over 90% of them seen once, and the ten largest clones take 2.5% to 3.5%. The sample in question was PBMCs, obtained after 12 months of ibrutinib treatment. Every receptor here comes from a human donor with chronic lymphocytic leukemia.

Here the CDR3 DNA reads TGTGCCAGCAGTTACTCGAGTGGCAGACTGAACACTGAAGCTTTCTTT. Translated: CASSYSSGRLNTEAFF. This sequence joins TRBV6-5 and TRBJ1-1; D gene ambiguous. V was shortened by 0 bases and J by 0 bases, with 11 bases between the two germline ends. The CDR3 covers 16 residues. Germline V lookup: CDR1 MNHEY, CDR2 SVGAGI.

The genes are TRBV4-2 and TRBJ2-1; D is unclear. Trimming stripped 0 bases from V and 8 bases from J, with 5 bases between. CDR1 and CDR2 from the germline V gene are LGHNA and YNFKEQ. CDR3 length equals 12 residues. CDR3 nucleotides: TGTGCCAGCAGCCAAGATGGCGATGAGCAGTTCTTC. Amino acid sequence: CASSQDGDEQFF.

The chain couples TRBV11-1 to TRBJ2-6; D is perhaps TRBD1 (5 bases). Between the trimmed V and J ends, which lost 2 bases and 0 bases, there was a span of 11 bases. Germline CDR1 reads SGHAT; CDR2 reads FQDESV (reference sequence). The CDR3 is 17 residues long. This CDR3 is CASSLQDTHSGANVLTF. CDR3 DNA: TGTGCCAGCAGCTTACAGGACACCCACTCTGGGGCCAACGTCCTGACTTTC.

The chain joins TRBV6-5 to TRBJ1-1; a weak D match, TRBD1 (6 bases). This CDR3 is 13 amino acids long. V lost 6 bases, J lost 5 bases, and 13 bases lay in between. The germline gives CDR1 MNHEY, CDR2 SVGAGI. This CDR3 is CASREQGRTEAFF. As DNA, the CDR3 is TGTGCCAGCAGGGAACAGGGAAGGACTGAAGCTTTCTTT.

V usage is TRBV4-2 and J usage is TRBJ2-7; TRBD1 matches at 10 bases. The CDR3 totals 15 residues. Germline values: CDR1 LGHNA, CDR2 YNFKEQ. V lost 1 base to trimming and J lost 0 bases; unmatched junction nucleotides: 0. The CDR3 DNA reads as TGTGCCAGCAGCCAAGGGACAGGGGGCTCCTACGAGCAGTACTTC. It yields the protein CASSQGTGGSYEQYF.

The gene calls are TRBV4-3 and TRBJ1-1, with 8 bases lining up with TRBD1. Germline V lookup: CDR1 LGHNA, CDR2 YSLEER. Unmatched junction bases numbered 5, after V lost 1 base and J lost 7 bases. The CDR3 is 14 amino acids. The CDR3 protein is CASSQGRGLNEAFF. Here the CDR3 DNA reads TGCGCCAGCAGCCAAGGCAGGGGGCTAAATGAAGCTTTCTTT.

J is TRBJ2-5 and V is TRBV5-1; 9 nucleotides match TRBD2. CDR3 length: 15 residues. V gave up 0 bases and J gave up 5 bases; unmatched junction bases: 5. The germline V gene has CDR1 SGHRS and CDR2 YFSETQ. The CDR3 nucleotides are TGCGCCAGCAGCTTGGGTAGCGGGAGCGGTGAGACCCAGTACTTC. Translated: CASSLGSGSGETQYF.

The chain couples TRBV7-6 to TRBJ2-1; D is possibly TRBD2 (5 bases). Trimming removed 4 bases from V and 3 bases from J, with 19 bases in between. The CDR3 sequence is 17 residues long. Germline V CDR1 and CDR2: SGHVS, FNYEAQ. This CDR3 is CASSSHQDGVIYNEQFF. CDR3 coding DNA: TGTGCCAGCAGCTCACACCAAGACGGGGTAATCTACAATGAGCAGTTCTTC.

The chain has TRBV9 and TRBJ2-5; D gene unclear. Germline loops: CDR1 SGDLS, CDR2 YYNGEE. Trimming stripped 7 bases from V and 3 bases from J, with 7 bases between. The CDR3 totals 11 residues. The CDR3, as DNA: TGTGCCAGCGGTCGTAAAGAGACCCAGTACTTC. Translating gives CASGRKETQYF.